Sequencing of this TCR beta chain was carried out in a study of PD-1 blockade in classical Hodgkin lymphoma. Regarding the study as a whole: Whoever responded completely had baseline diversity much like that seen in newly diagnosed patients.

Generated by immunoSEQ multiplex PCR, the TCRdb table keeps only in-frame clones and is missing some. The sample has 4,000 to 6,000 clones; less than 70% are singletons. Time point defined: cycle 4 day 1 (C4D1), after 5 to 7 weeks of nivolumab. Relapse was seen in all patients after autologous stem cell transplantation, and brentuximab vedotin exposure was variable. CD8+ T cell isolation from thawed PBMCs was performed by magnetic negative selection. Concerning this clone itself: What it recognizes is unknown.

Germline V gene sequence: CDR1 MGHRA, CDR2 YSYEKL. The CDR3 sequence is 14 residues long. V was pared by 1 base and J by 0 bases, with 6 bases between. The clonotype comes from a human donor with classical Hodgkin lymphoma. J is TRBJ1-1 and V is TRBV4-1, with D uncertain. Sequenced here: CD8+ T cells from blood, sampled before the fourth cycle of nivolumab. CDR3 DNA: TGCGCCAGCAGCCAAGTGGCTATGAACACTGAAGCTTTCTTT. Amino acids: CASSQVAMNTEAFF.